This TCR beta chain was observed in a study of blood T cell repertoires in COVID-19. Study-level information: The study drew acute and convalescent COVID-19 samples from the United States, Italy and Spain. The analysed material was cDNA or gDNA that came from T cells, B-cell-depleted T cells, or PBMCs.

The germline gives CDR1 SEHNR, CDR2 FQNEAQ (reference sequence). The CDR3 loop spans 14 amino acids. V was shortened by 3 bases and J by 4 bases, with 11 bases between the two germline ends. Per the study methods: Reference gene primers were amplified, and this amplification served to estimate nucleated cell counts. The table came from immunoSEQ multiplex PCR; TCRdb's copy has only in-frame clones and leaves some out. The D gene and trimming were derived from the DNA, and the V and J assignments and clone size from that table. The sample carries tens of thousands of clones, 84% recorded once. The chain employs TRBV7-9 and TRBJ2-3, with D perhaps matching TRBD2 (6 bases). The TCR originated in a human donor in a cohort sampled during active COVID-19. Sequences were obtained from peripheral blood. The CDR3 DNA reads as TGTGCCAGCAGCTTTGACGGGGGTGCAGATACGCAGTATTTT. It specifies CASSFDGGADTQYF.